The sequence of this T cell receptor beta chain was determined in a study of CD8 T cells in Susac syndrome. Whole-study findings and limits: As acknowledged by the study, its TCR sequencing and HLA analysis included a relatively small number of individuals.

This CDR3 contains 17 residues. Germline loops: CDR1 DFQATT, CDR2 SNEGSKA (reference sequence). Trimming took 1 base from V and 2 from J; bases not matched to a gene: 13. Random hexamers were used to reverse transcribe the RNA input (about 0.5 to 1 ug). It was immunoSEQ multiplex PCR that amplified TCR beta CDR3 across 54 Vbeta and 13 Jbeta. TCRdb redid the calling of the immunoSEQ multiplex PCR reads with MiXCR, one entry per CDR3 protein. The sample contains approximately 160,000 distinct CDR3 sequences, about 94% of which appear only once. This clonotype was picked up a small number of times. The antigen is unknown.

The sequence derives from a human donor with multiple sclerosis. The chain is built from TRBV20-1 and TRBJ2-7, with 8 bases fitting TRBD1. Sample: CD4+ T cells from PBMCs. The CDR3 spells CSARAGGVWGTTYEQYF. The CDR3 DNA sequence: TGCAGTGCTAGAGCAGGGGGCGTTTGGGGAACTACCTACGAGCAGTACTTC.